This T cell receptor beta chain was retrieved from a study of T cell repertoires in cytomegalovirus infection. The wider study: Public TCR beta signatures marked donors with CMV infection and the matching HLA. Study results and caveats: Cumulative public TCR beta family frequency identified carriers of CMV plus the relevant HLA. The ex vivo response was dominated by HLA-C-restricted CMV-specific TCR beta clonotypes.

One entry per CDR3 protein results from TCRdb running MiXCR on the reads. The sample has approximately 700,000 distinct CDR3 sequences; about 40% are singletons. The length of the CDR3 is 13 residues. The germline CDR1 and CDR2 sequences are SGHTA and FQGNSA. Trimming took 4 bases from V and 4 from J, leaving 11 bases between them. This clonotype was recorded at least ten times. Its antigen is not identified. The sequence was obtained from a human donor in good health (CMV status not recorded). Some clones in this sample may be carry-over from other donors' samples. Input material: PBMCs. This chain uses TRBV7-2 with TRBJ2-7; weak D call: TRBD1 (6 bases). DNA for the CDR3: TGTGCCAGCAGCTCGCCGGACAGTTACGAGCAGTACTTC. Amino acid sequence: CASSSPDSYEQYF.